This T cell receptor beta chain originates from a study of blood T cells in healthy people across ages. Study-level points and caveats: Observed TCR beta diversity per million T cells went down as age went up. This fall followed a roughly linear course with age.

Isolating PBMCs gave at least 7 million of these cells per sample. This CDR3 has 13 amino acids. Trimming left V 3 bases short and J 10 bases short, with 15 bases between. Germline V gene sequence: CDR1 KGHSH, CDR2 LQKENI. The authors ran a second PCR of about 6 to 11 cycles using a sample-barcoded 5' primer and a J-beta primer mix. Carrying 12 random nucleotides, a template-switch adaptor labeled each individual cDNA molecule. Using its own MiXCR run on the 5' RACE reads, TCRdb lists one record per CDR3 protein. The sample gives approximately 1.5 million distinct CDR3 sequences, 40% to 45% of which show up once; roughly 3.7% is in the top ten. Comment on this clonotype: As yet, its antigen is unknown.

The rearrangement uses TRBV18 and TRBJ1-1; D gene ambiguous. Sequenced: blood. The sequence was obtained from a woman under 30 in good health. CDR3 region: CASSPRHGSGAFF. Here the CDR3 DNA reads TGTGCCAGCTCACCTAGACATGGCTCAGGAGCTTTCTTT.